These 2 T cell receptor beta chains share one sample of origin, sequenced in a study of blood T cell repertoires in COVID-19. Generated by immunoSEQ multiplex PCR, the TCRdb table keeps only in-frame clones and is missing some. The data show around 150,000 clones, with around 84% seen just once and 7.3% held by the top ten. The material sequenced was PBMCs or T cells enriched from blood (not recorded which). The receptors shown here come from a man aged 50-59 years who had recovered from COVID-19.

The chain uses TRBV7-9 and TRBJ1-1; 7 nucleotides line up with TRBD1. Germline CDR1 is SEHNR and CDR2 is FQNEAQ (reference sequence). V shed 1 base and J 0 bases; nucleotides not matched to a gene: 8. CDR3 length: 17 amino acids. The CDR3 nucleotides are TGTGCCAGCAGCTTAGATCCAGGGGGTTGGGTGAACACTGAAGCTTTCTTT. Protein sequence: CASSLDPGGWVNTEAFF.

V usage is TRBV7-9 and J usage is TRBJ2-5, with TRBD2 matching over 9 bases. The V gene end was trimmed by 5 bases and the J gene end by 1 base; junction bases not matched to a gene: 5. The germline V gene has CDR1 SEHNR and CDR2 FQNEAQ (reference sequence). The CDR3 is 15 amino acids. CDR3 in amino acids: CASSPIAGAQETQYF. In DNA, the CDR3 is TGTGCCAGCAGCCCCATAGCGGGGGCCCAAGAGACCCAGTACTTC.